These T cell receptor beta chains were read from a single sample in a study of blood T cell repertoires in COVID-19. Repertoires were generated with immunoSEQ multiplex PCR, while TCRdb's copy carries only in-frame clones and drops some. The table lists about 25,000 clones, around 81% of them singletons, with over 6.5% in the top ten. The sequenced material came from peripheral blood. All receptors come from a man in his 70s with acute or convalescent COVID-19. Each CDR3 is given with its conserved first and last residue. The D gene is left open where the match is weak. Clone size appears in some rows only: once, few, many, or a class for an expanded clone.

13	TRBV11-2	once	TRBD1	TRBJ1-2	TGTGCCAGCAGCCTACGGACAGGCGGGGGCTACACCTTC	CASSLRTGGGYTF
16	TRBV6-5	.	.	TRBJ2-1	TGTGCCAGCAGTTACGATGGACAGTTAGGCTACAATGAGCAGTTCTTC	CASSYDGQLGYNEQFF
15	TRBV7-2	once	.	TRBJ1-5	TGTGCCAGCAGCCGGGACTCTTCGGGCAATCAGCCCCAGCATTTT	CASSRDSSGNQPQHF
15	TRBV6-5	.	TRBD1	TRBJ1-2	TGTGCCAGCAGGAGGACAGGGGGCGTAAGCTATGGCTACACCTTC	CASRRTGGVSYGYTF
12	TRBV7-9	.	TRBD1	TRBJ1-2	TGTGCCAGCAGCTTCGACAGGGGTGGCTACACCTTC	CASSFDRGGYTF
14	TRBV29-1	.	.	TRBJ1-2	TGCAGCGTTGCAGCAGGGAAAGCTCCCTATGGCTACACCTTC	CSVAAGKAPYGYTF
14	TRBV5-1	few	.	TRBJ1-1	TGCGCCAGCAGCTTGGATGGGGCCAACACTGAAGCTTTCTTT	CASSLDGANTEAFF
15	TRBV19	.	TRBD1	TRBJ1-3	TGTGCCAGTTCGGACAGGGGGCCAACGGGAAACACCATATATTTT	CASSDRGPTGNTIYF
14	TRBV7-8	.	TRBD2	TRBJ2-7	TGTGCCAGCAGCTTCGGGAGGGGGAGGGACGAGCAGTACTTC	CASSFGRGRDEQYF
11	TRBV2	.	.	TRBJ1-1	TGTGCCAGCAGTGAATATACTGAAGCTTTCTTT	CASSEYTEAFF
16	TRBV5-4	.	TRBD1	TRBJ2-7	TGTGCCAGCAGCTCCATAGGACAGGGGACCTCCTACGAGCAGTACTTC	CASSSIGQGTSYEQYF
14	TRBV2	few	TRBD2	TRBJ2-2	TGTGCCAGCAGACTACTAGCGGGGATCGGGGAGCTGTTTTTT	CASRLLAGIGELFF
16	TRBV5-5	.	TRBD2	TRBJ2-7	TGTGCCAGCAGCCTGAAGATAGCGGGAGAATCCTACGAGCAGTACTTC	CASSLKIAGESYEQYF
14	TRBV6-5	.	TRBD2	TRBJ2-1	TGTGCCAGCGGAAGCGGGGGGGCAGGCAATGAGCAGTTCTTC	CASGSGGAGNEQFF
17	TRBV9	.	TRBD1	TRBJ2-7	TGTGCCAGCAGCGTATCTACTCGCCAGGGGGCGCCGAACGAGCAGTACTTC	CASSVSTRQGAPNEQYF
19	TRBV27	.	TRBD2	TRBJ2-7	TGTGCCAGCAGTTCCACATCCACTTGGACTAGCGGGACCCCCTACGAGCAGTACTTC	CASSSTSTWTSGTPYEQYF
17	TRBV6-1	once	.	TRBJ1-1	TGTGCCAGCAGTGAAGCGGTACAGGGAAGTAAGAACACTGAAGCTTTCTTT	CASSEAVQGSKNTEAFF
14	TRBV5-1	.	.	TRBJ2-3	TGCGCCAGCAGCTTGTCCGGTAGCACAGATACGCAGTATTTT	CASSLSGSTDTQYF
15	TRBV3-1/TRBV3-2	once	.	TRBJ2-3	TGTGCCAGCAGCCCTTTTCGGACTACCACAGATACGCAGTATTTT	CASSPFRTTTDTQYF
13	TRBV29-1	.	TRBD1	TRBJ1-1	TGCAGCGCCGTGACAGGGGGGAACACTGAAGCTTTCTTT	CSAVTGGNTEAFF
14	TRBV6-5	.	TRBD2	TRBJ2-7	TGTGCCAGCAGTTACACGCGGGGGATCCACGAGCAGTACTTC	CASSYTRGIHEQYF
14	TRBV30	.	TRBD2	TRBJ2-3	TGTGCCTGGAGTGCCCGGCGGGGGGGAGATACGCAGTATTTT	CAWSARRGGDTQYF
14	TRBV6-5	.	.	TRBJ2-6	TGTGCCAGCAGGCTTAGTTCTGGGGCCAACGTCCTGACTTTC	CASRLSSGANVLTF
13	TRBV5-4	once	TRBD2	TRBJ2-1	TGTGCCAGCAGCAGCGGGACTTCTAATGAGCAGTTCTTC	CASSSGTSNEQFF
13	TRBV2	.	.	TRBJ2-2	TGTGCCAGCAGTGACAGGGACACCGGGGAGCTGTTTTTT	CASSDRDTGELFF
14	TRBV30	.	.	TRBJ2-5	TGTGCCTGGAGGGTCGGTACAGGGGGGGGGACCCAGTACTTC	CAWRVGTGGGTQYF
16	TRBV29-1	.	TRBD2	TRBJ2-3	TGCAGCGTTGGACTAGCGGGTATCTCGGGCACAGATACGCAGTATTTT	CSVGLAGISGTDTQYF
16	TRBV3-1/TRBV3-2	.	.	TRBJ1-4	TGTGCCAGCAGCCGTGGGGACTCAGGTCTAGGGGAAAAACTGTTTTTT	CASSRGDSGLGEKLFF
14	TRBV19	.	.	TRBJ2-3	TGTGCCAGTGCAGAGTGGACTTCCACAGATACGCAGTATTTT	CASAEWTSTDTQYF
15	TRBV7-2	.	TRBD2	TRBJ2-1	TGTGCCAGCAGCTTGGAGACTAGCGTGTACAATGAGCAGTTCTTC	CASSLETSVYNEQFF
13	TRBV14	.	.	TRBJ1-3	TGTGCCAGCAGCCAAGAAACTCAAAACACCATATATTTT	CASSQETQNTIYF
18	TRBV10-1	.	TRBD2	TRBJ2-5	TGCGCCAGCAGCCCGATCTCGAATAGCGGGAGAAGGATAGAGACCCAGTACTTC	CASSPISNSGRRIETQYF
14	TRBV5-8	.	TRBD1	TRBJ1-4	TGTGCCAGCAGCTTTCAGGGGGCTGGTGAAAAACTGTTTTTT	CASSFQGAGEKLFF
15	TRBV7-7	once	TRBD1	TRBJ2-7	TGTGCTAGCAGCCACGCGACAGGGAGCTCCTACGAGCAGTACTTC	CASSHATGSSYEQYF
11	TRBV5-6	.	.	TRBJ1-2	TGTGCCAGCAGCCGGGACTATGGCTACACCTTC	CASSRDYGYTF
17	TRBV19	.	TRBD1	TRBJ1-2	TGTGCCAGTAGTATTGGGGCAGGGGGCTCTTCGGGCTATGGCTACACCTTC	CASSIGAGGSSGYGYTF
15	TRBV7-2	few	.	TRBJ2-5	TGTGCCAGCAGCTTAATTCAGGGGAGGGGAGAGACCCAGTACTTC	CASSLIQGRGETQYF
13	TRBV18	.	TRBD1	TRBJ2-7	TGTGCCAGCTCACGTGACAGGGATAACGAGCAGTACTTC	CASSRDRDNEQYF
12	TRBV30	.	.	TRBJ2-3	TGTGCCTGGGCCGGGACACGGGATACGCAGTATTTT	CAWAGTRDTQYF
13	TRBV30	.	TRBD1	TRBJ1-4	TGTGCCTGGACAGGGGGCGTAGACGAAAAACTGTTTTTT	CAWTGGVDEKLFF
18	TRBV11-2	.	TRBD2	TRBJ2-3	TGTGCCAGCAGCTTAGTAGGCACTAGCGGGAGGTCGGGGAATACGCAGTATTTT	CASSLVGTSGRSGNTQYF
14	TRBV30	few	.	TRBJ1-4	TGTGCCTGGAGTGTAGGCAGGGGTAGTGAAAAACTGTTTTTT	CAWSVGRGSEKLFF
17	TRBV9	.	TRBD2	TRBJ2-1	TGTGCCAGCAGCGTAGCTGGAGGACTAGCGGGGTACAATGAGCAGTTCTTC	CASSVAGGLAGYNEQFF
13	TRBV7-2	.	TRBD1	TRBJ2-7	TGTGCCAGCAGCGTCGGGACAGACTACGAGCAGTACTTC	CASSVGTDYEQYF
13	TRBV25-1	once	.	TRBJ1-1	TGTGCCAGCAGTGAATCGGGGTCATACGAAGCTTTCTTT	CASSESGSYEAFF
18	TRBV24-1	.	.	TRBJ1-5	TGTGCCACCAGTGATTCAACAGGGATTGGAAATCGAAATCAGCCCCAGCATTTT	CATSDSTGIGNRNQPQHF
15	TRBV7-9	.	.	TRBJ1-2	TGTGCCAGCAGCTTAGCTACAGGGACGAGCTATGGCTACACCTTC	CASSLATGTSYGYTF